The next 18 T cell receptor beta chains were all read from a single sample in a study of Tregs in tolerant kidney transplant recipients. TCRdb keeps only in-frame clones here, not all; method: immunoSEQ multiplex PCR. Here the sample table reports approximately 49,000 clones. The sequencing used CD4+ T cells from blood, collected before the transplant. Receptors were obtained from a human donor who received a combined kidney and bone marrow transplant.

Concerning this clone itself: The read gets to within 3 residues of the CDR3 end, and the germline J gene fills in the rest. The chain employs TRBV19 and TRBJ1-2; possible D gene TRBD1, 6 bases. CDR1 is LNHDA and CDR2 is SQIVND in the germline V gene (reference sequence). CDR3 length equals 13 residues. V lost 8 bases and J 4 bases, leaving 14 bases between the germline ends. CDR3 sequence: CASSPMDSYGYTF. The part of the CDR3 DNA that was read is TGTGCCAGTTCACCCATGGACAGCTATGGC. The full variable domain, with the rest looked up from reference TRBV19 and TRBJ1-2, is DGGITQSPKYLFRKEGQNVTLSCEQNLNHDAMYWYRQDPGQGLRLIYYSQIVNDFQKGDIAEGYSVSREKKESFPLTVTSAQKNPTAFYLCASSPMDSYGYTFGSGTRLTVV.

Of note for this clone: The DNA ends 3 residues before the CDR3 does, and the rest of the CDR3 is filled in from the germline J gene. This chain uses TRBV20-1 with TRBJ2-2; TRBD1 aligns across 8 bases. From germline, CDR1 is DFQATT and CDR2 SNEGSKA (reference sequence). The V segment lost 4 bases and the J segment 6 bases; nucleotides outside the gene matches: 7. The CDR3 covers 14 residues. The CDR3: CSATTPDRAGELFF. CDR3 bases read: TGCAGTGCTACAACTCCGGACAGGGCCGGGGAG.

In the case of this clone: The read ends 3 residues before the CDR3 terminus; that terminus is restored from the germline J gene. The chain employs TRBV19 and TRBJ2-2; D might be TRBD1 (5 bases). Trimming took off 5 bases at V and 5 bases at J, with 21 bases between the two ends. This CDR3 is built from 17 residues. Looked up from germline, CDR1 is LNHDA and CDR2 is SQIVND (reference sequence). The sequenced part of the CDR3 DNA is TGTGCCAGTAGTGTCAGGGTGCCCAAGAGTGGAACCGGGGAG. It yields the protein CASSVRVPKSGTGE. The whole CDR3 reads CASSVRVPKSGTGELFF.

A remark on this clone: The sequenced fragment ends 3 residues before the CDR3 boundary, so the rest is inferred from the germline J gene. The chain uses TRBV20-1 and TRBJ2-7, with TRBD2 identical over 9 bases. The CDR3 has 16 amino acids. The germline V gene has CDR1 DFQATT and CDR2 SNEGSKA (reference sequence). V gave up 6 bases and J gave up 3 bases; unmatched junction bases: 15. The sequenced CDR3 bases are TGCAGTGCCATCGGGGGTAGCGGGAGTATGGTCTACGAG. Protein sequence: CSAIGGSGSMVYE. The CDR3 in its entirety is CSAIGGSGSMVYEQYF.

A note on this clone: Read data end 3 residues before the CDR3 end; the end is taken from the germline J gene. V and J are TRBV5-1 and TRBJ2-3; 7 bases match TRBD1. This CDR3 is 16 amino acids long. V lost 0 bases to trimming and J lost 0 bases; unmatched junction nucleotides: 4. Germline V gene data show CDR1 as SGHRS and CDR2 as YFSETQ. The CDR3 reads CASSLGDSSSTDTQYF. The sequenced part of the CDR3 DNA is TGCGCCAGCAGCTTGGGGGACAGCTCTAGCACAGATACG.

A remark on this clone: From the germline J gene comes the end of the CDR3, since the read stops 3 residues before it. The chain links TRBV7-6 to TRBJ2-1; 10 bases are a match to TRBD2. Germline CDR1 is SGHVS and CDR2 is FNYEAQ. The CDR3 covers 15 residues. Trimming took 2 bases from V and 7 from J; bases not matched to a gene: 5. The sequenced CDR3 bases are TGTGCCAGCAGCTTAAGCGGGAGGGCAGGTAATGAG. Its protein is CASSLSGRAGNE. Given in full, the CDR3 is CASSLSGRAGNEQFF.

As regards this clone: From the germline J gene comes the end of the CDR3, since the read stops 3 residues before it. The chain employs TRBV20-1 and TRBJ1-1; 8 bases line up with TRBD1. The CDR3 has 13 residues. Germline V CDR1 and CDR2: DFQATT, SNEGSKA (reference sequence). With V trimmed by 0 bases and J by 6 bases, 3 bases remained unmatched. The CDR3 region is CSARDQGAAEAFF. CDR3 DNA (partial): TGCAGTGCTAGAGATCAGGGGGCCGCTGAA.

A word on this clone: The sequence runs out 3 residues before the end of the CDR3; the remainder is reconstructed from the germline J gene. J is TRBJ1-1 and V is TRBV29-1; TRBD1 matches at 10 bases. J gave up 4 bases and V 2 bases, and 7 bases lay outside the gene matches. The CDR3 sequence is 15 residues long. Germline assignment: CDR1 SQVTM and CDR2 ANQGSEA. The CDR3 DNA, read in part, is TGCAGCGTTGAACAGTACGGACAGGGGGTCACTGAA. Encoded protein: CSVEQYGQGVTE. In full, the CDR3 reads CSVEQYGQGVTEAFF.

Worth noting for this clone: The sequence runs out 3 residues before the end of the CDR3; the remainder is reconstructed from the germline J gene. The rearrangement uses TRBV30 and TRBJ2-7; D is perhaps TRBD2 (6 bases). V was trimmed by 4 bases and J by 4 bases, leaving 11 bases between them. The CDR3 is 12 residues long. CDR1 and CDR2 (germline): GTSNPN, SVGIG (reference sequence). CDR3 DNA (partial): TGTGCCTGGAAGTCCGGGGGTTACGAG. Protein product: CAWKSGGYE. The entire CDR3 protein reads CAWKSGGYEQYF.

Worth noting for this clone: The read gets to within 3 residues of the CDR3 end, and the germline J gene fills in the rest. This chain connects TRBV7-3 to TRBJ2-1; the match to TRBD2 covers 10 bases. The germline gives CDR1 SGHTA, CDR2 FQGTGA. J lost 6 bases, V lost 5 bases, and 10 bases had no gene match. CDR3 length: 16 residues. CDR3 in amino acids: CASSRTSGRAGNEQFF. The sequenced part of the CDR3 DNA is TGTGCCAGCAGCCGCACGAGCGGGAGGGCCGGCAATGAG. Drawing the rest from reference TRBV7-3 and TRBJ2-1, the complete variable domain is GAGVSQTPSNKVTEKGKYVELRCDPISGHTALYWYRQSLGQGPEFLIYFQGTGAADDSGLPNDRFFAVRPEGSVSTLKIQRTERGDSAVYLCASSRTSGRAGNEQFFGPGTRLTVL.

Regarding this clone: The CDR3 goes on 3 residues after the read ends, and that part is filled in from the germline J gene. The chain joins TRBV20-1 to TRBJ2-7; no firm D call. CDR1 DFQATT and CDR2 SNEGSKA come from the germline V gene (reference sequence). This CDR3 contains 13 residues. The part of the CDR3 DNA that was read is TGCAGCCCGCAGGAGCAGCACTCCTACGAG. This codes for CSPQEQHSYE. The full CDR3 protein reads CSPQEQHSYEQYF.

Regarding this clone: The read comes to an end 3 residues before the CDR3 does, leaving the germline J gene to fill in the end. V and J are TRBV20-1 and TRBJ2-4, with 11 bases identical to TRBD2. From germline, CDR1 is DFQATT and CDR2 SNEGSKA (reference sequence). The V and J ends lost 6 bases and 6 bases, in that order; junction bases with no gene match: 1. This CDR3 region has 12 residues. This chain's CDR3 is CSAGTSGNIQYF. CDR3 bases read: TGCAGTGCAGGGACTAGCGGAAACATT.

On this clone itself: The read finishes 3 residues shy of the CDR3 end, and the germline J gene is used to complete it. The V and J genes are TRBV5-5 and TRBJ2-1; 9 bases map to TRBD2. This CDR3 has 15 residues. Per germline, CDR1 SGHKS and CDR2 YYEKEE (reference sequence). The V gene end was trimmed by 7 bases and the J gene end by 6 bases; junction bases not matched to a gene: 11. The CDR3 region is CASRVPGLASNEQFF. The sequenced part of the CDR3 DNA is TGTGCCAGCCGAGTTCCGGGACTAGCCAGCAATGAG.

A word on this clone: Read coverage stops 3 residues before the CDR3 terminus; the germline J gene supplies the remainder. The gene calls are TRBV7-3 and TRBJ2-5; the match to TRBD2 covers 9 bases. The ends lost 1 base at V and 5 bases at J; junction bases unmatched: 8. Germline values: CDR1 SGHTA, CDR2 FQGTGA. The CDR3 is 16 residues long. The part of the CDR3 DNA that was read is TGTGCCAGCAGCTTAATTGGGACTAGCTCTCGGGAGACC. It is translated as CASSLIGTSSRET. Given in full, the CDR3 is CASSLIGTSSRETQYF.

Note on this clone: The read finishes 3 residues shy of the CDR3 end, and the germline J gene is used to complete it. The V and J genes are TRBV7-9 and TRBJ2-2; TRBD2 is a possible D gene (6 bases). Germline lookup yields CDR1 SEHNR and CDR2 FQNEAQ (reference sequence). This CDR3 has 14 residues. V shed 5 bases and J shed 6 bases, with 13 bases lying between them. The CDR3: CASSPEGLSGELFF. CDR3 bases read: TGTGCCAGCAGCCCGGAGGGGCTCTCCGGGGAG. The entire variable domain, with the rest obtained from reference TRBV7-9 and TRBJ2-2, is as follows: DTGVSQNPRHKITKRGQNVTFRCDPISEHNRLYWYRQTLGQGPEFLTYFQNEAQLEKSRLLSDRFSAERPKGSFSTLEIQRTEQGDSAMYLCASSPEGLSGELFFGEGSRLTVL.

Turning to this clone: The DNA ends 3 residues before the CDR3 does, and the rest of the CDR3 is filled in from the germline J gene. The chain has TRBV18 and TRBJ2-1, with a weak D call TRBD1 (6 bases). The CDR3 extends over 13 amino acids. Germline V gene sequence: CDR1 KGHSH, CDR2 LQKENI. Trimming shortened V by 3 bases and J by 9 bases, and 12 bases separated the two germline ends. CDR3 DNA, as far as it was read: TGTGCCAGCTCACCGCAGGGGTCAGGTGAG. This codes for CASSPQGSGE. The CDR3 in full is CASSPQGSGEQFF.

Points on this clone: The read stops 3 residues short of the end of the CDR3; the missing end is completed from the germline J gene. This chain joins TRBV6-1 and TRBJ1-2; TRBD1 matches at 8 bases. The germline CDR1 and CDR2 sequences are MNHNS and SASEGT. The CDR3 totals 14 residues. V dropped 3 bases and J dropped 6; count of bases not matched to a gene: 6. The CDR3 DNA, read in part, is TGTGCCAGCAGTGATCTGACAGGGGAAGATGGC. It translates to CASSDLTGEDG. The complete CDR3 sequence is CASSDLTGEDGYTF.

A word on this clone: The observed sequence ends 3 residues before the CDR3 terminus, with the missing tail filled in from the germline J gene. J is TRBJ2-1 and V is TRBV5-1; 9 nucleotides line up with TRBD2. The length of the CDR3 is 18 residues. CDR1 SGHRS and CDR2 YFSETQ come from the germline V gene. Trimming cost V 4 bases and J 8 bases; bases outside gene matches: 19. The CDR3 sequence: CASSPTPLTGLALDEQFF. CDR3 bases read: TGCGCCAGCAGCCCCACCCCTCTGACGGGACTAGCCCTCGATGAG.